The clone carrying this TCR beta chain was counted between two and nine times. The CDR3 spans 16 residues. Germline CDR1 is LGHNA and CDR2 is YNFKEQ. V trimming: 1 base; J trimming: 4 bases; junction bases outside the gene matches: 4. These data originate in a study of CD8 T cells in Susac syndrome. The authors carried out high-throughput sequencing of TCR beta. They applied it to CD8+ and CD4+ T cells obtained from blood. The study used treatment-naive patients who had stable or active relapsing-remitting disease as multiple sclerosis controls. TEMRA cells were FACS-enriched, with CD8+ and CD4+ T cells isolated negatively. The RNA, about 0.5 to 1 ug, was put through reverse transcription using random hexamers. Amplification of TCR beta CDR3 used immunoSEQ multiplex PCR across 54 Vbeta and 13 Jbeta. TCRdb independently ran MiXCR on the immunoSEQ multiplex PCR reads; one entry per CDR3 protein. The sample holds some 450,000 distinct CDR3 sequences, 75% to 90% seen once.

The sequenced material came from CD8+ T cells from PBMCs. The chain employs TRBV4-2 and TRBJ2-3; 11 nucleotides align to TRBD1. This sequence was found in a human donor with multiple sclerosis. The CDR3 DNA is TGTGCCAGCAGCCAAGCCGCGGGACAGGGGGCAGATACGCAGTATTTT. Amino acids: CASSQAAGQGADTQYF.